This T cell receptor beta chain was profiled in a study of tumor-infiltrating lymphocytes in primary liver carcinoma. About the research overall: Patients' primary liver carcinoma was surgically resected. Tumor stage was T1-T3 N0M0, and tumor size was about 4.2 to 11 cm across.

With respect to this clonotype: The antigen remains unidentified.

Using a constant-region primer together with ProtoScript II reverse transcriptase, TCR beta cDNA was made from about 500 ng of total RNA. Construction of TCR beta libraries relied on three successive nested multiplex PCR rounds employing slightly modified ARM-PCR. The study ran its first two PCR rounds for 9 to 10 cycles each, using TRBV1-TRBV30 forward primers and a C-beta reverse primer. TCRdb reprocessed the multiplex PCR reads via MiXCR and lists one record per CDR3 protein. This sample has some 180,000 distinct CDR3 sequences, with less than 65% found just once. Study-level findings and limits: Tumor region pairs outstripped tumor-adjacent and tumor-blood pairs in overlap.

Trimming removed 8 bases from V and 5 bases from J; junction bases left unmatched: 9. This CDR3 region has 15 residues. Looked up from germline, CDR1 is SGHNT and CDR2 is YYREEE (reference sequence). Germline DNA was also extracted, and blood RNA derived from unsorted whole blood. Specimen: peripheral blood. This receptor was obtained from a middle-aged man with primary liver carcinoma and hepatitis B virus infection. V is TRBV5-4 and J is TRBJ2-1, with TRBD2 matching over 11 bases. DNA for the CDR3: TGTGCCAGGAGCAAGACTAGCGGGATTGACAATGAGCAGTTCTTC. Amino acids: CARSKTSGIDNEQFF.